Listed below are T cell receptor beta chains from one sample, sequenced in a study of T-cell memory formation after mild COVID-19. TCRdb redid the calling of the 5' RACE reads with MiXCR, one entry per CDR3 protein. The profile shows 170,000 or so distinct CDR3 sequences, around a third of them singletons. The source material was PBMCs or a T cell subset sorted from them (not recorded which). These receptors were taken from an adult woman who had mild COVID-19 (a few samples of this study predate the infection). Cell type and time point are not known. Both conserved end residues are part of each CDR3. A D gene is named only where the DNA matches it firmly. Rows give clone size only sometimes, using once, few, many, or a class for an expanded clone.

j_call v_call d_call clone_size cdr3_aa cdr3_nt
TRBJ2-2 TRBV12-3/TRBV12-4 NA few CASSSVPGELFF TGTGCCAGCAGTTCTGTACCCGGGGAGCTGTTTTTT
TRBJ2-1 TRBV5-3 TRBD2 few CARMSPMGLALNEQFF TGTGCCAGAATGTCACCGATGGGACTAGCCCTCAATGAGCAGTTCTTC
TRBJ2-1 TRBV29-1 TRBD2 NA CSVGLAGGPYNEQFF TGCAGCGTTGGGCTAGCGGGAGGGCCCTACAATGAGCAGTTCTTC
TRBJ2-1 TRBV6-1 NA NA CASSVGSGTGMVMNEQFF TGTGCCAGCAGTGTGGGGTCCGGCACAGGGATGGTAATGAATGAGCAGTTCTTC
TRBJ2-1 TRBV7-8 NA many CASSPRRGSYNEQFF TGTGCCAGCAGCCCCCGCAGGGGATCCTACAATGAGCAGTTCTTC
TRBJ1-1 TRBV7-8 NA few CASSLDSGSGNTEAFF TGTGCCAGCAGCTTAGACTCGGGGAGTGGAAACACTGAAGCTTTCTTT
TRBJ1-1 TRBV19 TRBD1 once CASSTAPGTANTEAFF TGTGCCAGTAGTACCGCCCCTGGGACAGCTAACACTGAAGCTTTCTTT
TRBJ2-1 TRBV7-9 TRBD2 medium-sized CASTQTGGPVDGQFF TGTGCCAGCACCCAGACGGGAGGGCCTGTCGATGGGCAGTTCTTC
TRBJ1-1 TRBV7-9 NA NA CASSLEPLGSGTEAFF TGTGCCAGCAGCTTAGAACCTTTGGGGTCGGGCACTGAAGCTTTCTTT
TRBJ1-6 TRBV27 NA NA CASSFHWTSNSPLHF TGTGCCAGCAGTTTTCATTGGACTTCAAATTCACCCCTCCACTTT
TRBJ2-5 TRBV7-6 NA few CASSLEAGTGGETQYF TGTGCCAGCAGCTTAGAGGCTGGGACTGGAGGAGAGACCCAGTACTTC
TRBJ2-7 TRBV5-1 TRBD2 NA CASSPGLAGDEQYF TGCGCCAGCAGCCCGGGACTAGCGGGGGACGAGCAGTACTTC
TRBJ2-7 TRBV25-1 TRBD1 few CASSEYGTGGGEQYF TGTGCCAGCAGTGAATACGGAACAGGGGGCGGAGAGCAGTACTTC
TRBJ2-1 TRBV11-2 NA few CASSTIRGNRLEYNEQFF TGTGCCAGCAGCACCATTCGAGGGAACAGATTAGAATACAATGAGCAGTTCTTC